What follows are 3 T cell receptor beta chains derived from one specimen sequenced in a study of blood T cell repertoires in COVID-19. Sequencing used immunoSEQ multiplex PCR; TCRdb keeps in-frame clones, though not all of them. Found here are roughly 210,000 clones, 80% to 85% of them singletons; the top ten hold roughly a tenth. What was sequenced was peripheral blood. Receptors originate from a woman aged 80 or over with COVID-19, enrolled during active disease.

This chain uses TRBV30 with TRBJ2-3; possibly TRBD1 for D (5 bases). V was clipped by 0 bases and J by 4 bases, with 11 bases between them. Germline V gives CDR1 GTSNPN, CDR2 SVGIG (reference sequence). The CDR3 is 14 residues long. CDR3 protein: CAWSVGAGSDTQYF. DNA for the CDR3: TGTGCCTGGAGTGTTGGGGCCGGGTCAGATACGCAGTATTTT.

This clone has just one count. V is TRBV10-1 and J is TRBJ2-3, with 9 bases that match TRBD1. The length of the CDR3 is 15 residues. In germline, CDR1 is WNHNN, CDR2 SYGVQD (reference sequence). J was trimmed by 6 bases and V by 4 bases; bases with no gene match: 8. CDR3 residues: CASSGPGQGLDTQYF. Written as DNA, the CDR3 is TGCGCCAGCAGTGGCCCGGGACAGGGACTGGATACGCAGTATTTT.

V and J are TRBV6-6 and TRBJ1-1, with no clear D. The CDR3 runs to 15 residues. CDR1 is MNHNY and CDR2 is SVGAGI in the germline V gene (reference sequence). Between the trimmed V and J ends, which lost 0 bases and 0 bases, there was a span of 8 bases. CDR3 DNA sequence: TGTGCCAGCAGTTACTCGAGGGCTTTGAACACTGAAGCTTTCTTT. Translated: CASSYSRALNTEAFF.